This entry lists 15 T cell receptor beta chains sequenced from one sample in a study of T-cell memory formation after mild COVID-19. MiXCR, applied by TCRdb to the 5' RACE reads, yields one record per CDR3 protein. The sample includes some 450,000 distinct CDR3 sequences, about 20% seen only once; the top ten take about 22%. The sequencing input was PBMCs or a T cell subset sorted from them (not recorded which). Receptor source: a man younger than 30 who had mild COVID-19 (a few samples of this study predate the infection). Cell type and time point are not known.

This clonotype occurred a few times. The chain employs TRBV14 and TRBJ2-1; 8 nucleotides match TRBD1. Trimming at V came to 3 bases and at J to 15 bases, leaving 7 bases not matched to a gene. CDR1 and CDR2 from the germline V gene are SGHDN and FVKESK. This CDR3 spans 12 amino acids. CDR3 in amino acids: CASSHGPGGPFF. Here the CDR3 DNA reads TGTGCCAGCAGCCACGGCCCAGGGGGCCCGTTCTTC.

CDR3 region: CSVVVGNTDTQYF. As DNA, the CDR3 is TGCAGCGTTGTCGTAGGGAACACAGATACGCAGTATTTT. J is TRBJ2-3 and V is TRBV29-1; no clear D gene. The V end lost 4 bases, the J end lost 2 bases, and 10 bases lay between the germline ends. This CDR3 has 13 residues. Germline V gene lookup returns CDR1 SQVTM and CDR2 ANQGSEA.

The chain combines TRBV28 with TRBJ1-5; D remains ambiguous. V lost 6 bases and J 1 base, leaving 13 bases between the germline ends. Germline V lookup: CDR1 MDHEN, CDR2 SYDVKM. The CDR3 is made up of 15 amino acids. The CDR3 here is CASSHAGPSNQPQHF. The CDR3 DNA follows: TGTGCCAGCAGCCACGCCGGGCCCAGCAATCAGCCCCAGCATTTT.

This rearrangement joins TRBV27 to TRBJ1-5; no clear D. The germline V gene encodes CDR1 MNHEY and CDR2 SMNVEV (reference sequence). This CDR3 comprises 14 residues. Trimming took off 0 bases at V and 9 bases at J, with 12 bases between the two ends. The CDR3 here is CASSLSGPQWPQHF. CDR3 bases: TGTGCCAGCAGTTTATCCGGGCCACAGTGGCCCCAGCATTTT.

This clonotype was recorded a few times. The rearrangement joins TRBV20-1 to TRBJ2-5, with 9 bases identical to TRBD2. Germline CDR1 is DFQATT and CDR2 is SNEGSKA (reference sequence). The J segment lost 3 bases and the V segment lost 0 bases, leaving 5 bases of the junction unmatched. The CDR3 length is 15 residues. The CDR3 DNA is TGCAGTGCTAGAGAACTGACTAGCGGAAAAGAGACCCAGTACTTC. Its translation is CSARELTSGKETQYF.

This chain's CDR3 is CASSSQANYGYTF. CDR3 bases: TGCGCCAGCAGCTCTCAGGCTAACTATGGCTACACCTTC. The J gene is TRBJ1-2, the V gene TRBV5-1, with D unresolved. V was pared by 3 bases and J by 0 bases, with 6 bases between. This CDR3 is 13 amino acids long. The germline V gene encodes CDR1 SGHRS and CDR2 YFSETQ.

The sample holds a few counts of this clonotype. This chain links TRBV12-3 or TRBV12-4 with TRBJ1-1, with a weak D call TRBD1 (5 bases). CDR3 length: 15 amino acids. V lost 6 bases and J 3 bases, leaving 17 bases between the germline ends. CDR3 coding DNA: TGTGCCAGCAGACTAACGTGGGGGGACGACACTGAAGCTTTCTTT. Residues: CASRLTWGDDTEAFF.

The chain couples TRBV4-2 to TRBJ1-1, with D perhaps TRBD1 (5 bases). CDR1 is LGHNA, CDR2 YNFKEQ, per germline. With 4 bases removed from V and 0 bases from J, the gap between germline ends came to 21 bases. This CDR3 spans 18 amino acids. CDR3 protein: CASSPSTGEAVVNTEAFF. Written as DNA, the CDR3 is TGTGCCAGCAGCCCCTCCACGGGGGAGGCGGTTGTGAACACTGAAGCTTTCTTT.

This clonotype was seen only a few times. This chain links TRBV20-1 with TRBJ2-3, with D tentatively TRBD1 (5 bases). V was clipped by 5 bases and J by 0 bases, with 12 bases between them. CDR3 size: 14 residues. Germline assignment: CDR1 DFQATT and CDR2 SNEGSKA (reference sequence). The CDR3 DNA is TGCAGTGCTTTGGCCAGGGATAGCACAGATACGCAGTATTTT. It specifies CSALARDSTDTQYF.

V and J are TRBV29-1 and TRBJ1-2; 7 bases are shared with TRBD1. CDR3 length: 13 residues. J gave up 3 bases and V 4 bases, and 5 bases lay outside the gene matches. The germline V gene encodes CDR1 SQVTM and CDR2 ANQGSEA. The CDR3 loop reads CSVVAGGYYGYTF. CDR3 DNA sequence: TGCAGCGTTGTCGCAGGGGGGTACTATGGCTACACCTTC.

This clonotype turned up a few times. This chain uses TRBV12-3 or TRBV12-4 with TRBJ1-6; no clear D. The ends were cut back, 3 bases at V and 7 bases at J, with 10 bases in the middle. The CDR3 extends over 14 amino acids. The CDR3 loop is CASSFSRINSPLHF. The CDR3 DNA follows: TGTGCCAGCAGTTTCTCCAGGATAAATTCACCCCTCCACTTT.

This clonotype was observed a handful of times. The chain links TRBV7-6 to TRBJ2-2, with a tentative D call TRBD1 (5 bases). The CDR3 runs to 14 residues. V gave up 8 bases and J gave up 4 bases, with 14 bases separating them. CDR1 is SGHVS, CDR2 FNYEAQ, per germline. The CDR3 nucleotides are TGTGCCAGCTCAGGGTATCTTGGCACCGGGGAGCTGTTTTTT. Translation: CASSGYLGTGELFF.

This clonotype was observed at least ten times. The chain employs TRBV7-2 and TRBJ2-1; a possible D gene is TRBD2 (5 bases). From germline, CDR1 is SGHTA and CDR2 FQGNSA. The CDR3 totals 15 residues. Trimming removed 3 bases from V and 5 bases from J, with 14 bases in between. The CDR3 DNA reads as TGTGCCAGCAGCTTGGCTCGGGCCGGGAACAATGAGCAGTTCTTC. It yields the protein CASSLARAGNNEQFF.

The J gene is TRBJ2-1, the V gene TRBV5-1; tentatively, D is TRBD2 (6 bases). CDR3 length equals 14 residues. Trimming removed 5 bases at V and 3 bases at J, with 12 bases between. Germline loops: CDR1 SGHRS, CDR2 YFSETQ. The CDR3 bases are TGCGCCAGCAGTAACGCCGGGGGCTACAATGAGCAGTTCTTC. Translation gives CASSNAGGYNEQFF.

This chain links TRBV24-1 with TRBJ1-2; D is possibly TRBD1 (5 bases). Trimming cost V 5 bases and J 6 bases, with 15 bases left between them. The CDR3 contains 14 residues. Germline V gene data show CDR1 as KGHDR and CDR2 as SFDVKD. The CDR3 coding sequence is TGTGCCACCAGTGGAGGAAGGGGCTATGATGGCTACACCTTC. It codes for CATSGGRGYDGYTF.